This entry concerns a single T cell receptor beta chain. No antigen is known for it. These data come from a study of CD8 T cell repertoires and HIV-1 epitope variants. Overall study context: Separate wells received one of Twenty-five Gag or Nef variant peptides. Autologous T cell-negative cells served as antigen-presenting cells in equal numbers. The baseline condition was 1M T cells left uncultured.

Study results and caveats: Most of the nine antigen-specific clonotypes appeared cross-reactive to autologous or escape variants.

Profiling relied on immunoSEQ multiplex PCR, and the TCRdb table lists in-frame clones only, not all of them. The sample holds approximately 90,000 clones, around 75% seen once. Input material: uncultured baseline CD8+ T cells from peripheral blood mononuclear cells (PBMCs). This TCR derives from a male donor with HIV.

CDR3 amino acids: CASSPSDRAIYGYTF. CDR3 DNA: TGTGCCAGCTCCCCCTCAGACAGAGCAATCTATGGCTACACCTTC. This chain uses TRBV6-1 with TRBJ1-2; perhaps TRBD1 as D (5 bases). Germline CDR1 reads MNHNS; CDR2 reads SASEGT. Trimming removed 8 bases at V and 4 bases at J, with 20 bases between. This CDR3 is 15 amino acids long.